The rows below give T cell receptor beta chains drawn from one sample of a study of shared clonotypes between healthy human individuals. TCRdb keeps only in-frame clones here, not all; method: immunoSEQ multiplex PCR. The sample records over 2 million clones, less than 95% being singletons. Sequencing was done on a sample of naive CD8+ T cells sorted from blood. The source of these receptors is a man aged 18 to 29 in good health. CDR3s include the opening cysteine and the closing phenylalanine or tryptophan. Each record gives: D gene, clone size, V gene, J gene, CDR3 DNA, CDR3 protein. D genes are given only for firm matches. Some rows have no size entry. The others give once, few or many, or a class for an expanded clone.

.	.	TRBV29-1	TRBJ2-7	TGCAGCGTGCGACAGATGACCTACGAGCAGTACTTC	CSVRQMTYEQYF
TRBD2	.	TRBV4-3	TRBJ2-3	TGCGCCAGCAGCCACGAGGGACTAGCGGGAGATTTAGATACGCAGTATTTT	CASSHEGLAGDLDTQYF
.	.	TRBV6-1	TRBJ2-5	TGTGCCAGCAGTGAATGGGGGATTGCAGAGACCCAGTACTTC	CASSEWGIAETQYF
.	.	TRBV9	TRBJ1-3	TGTGCCAGCAGCGTAGTAGGCACCATCTCTGGAAACACCATATATTTT	CASSVVGTISGNTIYF
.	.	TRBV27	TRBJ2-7	TGTGCCAGCAGTTTTTATGCCTCCTACGAGCAGTACTTC	CASSFYASYEQYF
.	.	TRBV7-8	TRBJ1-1	TGTGCCAGCAGCTTAGTCCTTTCGGGGGCGAGGGGCATGAACACTGAAGCTTTCTTT	CASSLVLSGARGMNTEAFF
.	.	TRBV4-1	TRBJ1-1	TGCGCCAGCAGCCAGACGATGGGGATGAACACTGAAGCTTTCTTT	CASSQTMGMNTEAFF
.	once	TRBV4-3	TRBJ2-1	TGCGCCAGCAGCCAAGACCCGGGACCCTACAATGAGCAGTTCTTC	CASSQDPGPYNEQFF
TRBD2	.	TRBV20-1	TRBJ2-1	TGCAGTGCTAGTTTAGCGGGTGAGCAGTTCTTC	CSASLAGEQFF
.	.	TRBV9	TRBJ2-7	TGTGCCAGCAGCGTAGGGGGCACCACCTACGAGCAGTACTTC	CASSVGGTTYEQYF